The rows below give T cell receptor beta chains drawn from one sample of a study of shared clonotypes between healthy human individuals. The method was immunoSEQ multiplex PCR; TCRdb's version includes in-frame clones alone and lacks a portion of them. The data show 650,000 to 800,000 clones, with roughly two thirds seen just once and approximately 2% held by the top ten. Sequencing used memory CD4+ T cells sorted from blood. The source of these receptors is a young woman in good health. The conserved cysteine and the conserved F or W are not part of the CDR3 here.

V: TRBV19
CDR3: ASSIDQGRDGYT

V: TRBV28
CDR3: ASRTPPGFYNEQF

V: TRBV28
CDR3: ASSPRPTDTQY

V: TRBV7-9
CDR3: ASSLTDEQY

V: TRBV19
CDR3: ASSTPGRRGYEQY

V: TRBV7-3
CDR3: ASSFSGTTDTQY

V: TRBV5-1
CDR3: ASSPGTNGNTIY

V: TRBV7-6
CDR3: ASSNIAGVLDTQY

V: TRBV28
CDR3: ASSPHSGSYNEQF

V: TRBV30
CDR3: AWSVPSLRQGTYGYT

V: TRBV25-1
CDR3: ASSEFGSSGNTIY

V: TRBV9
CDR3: ASSFGTQNTGELF

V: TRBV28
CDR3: ASRTGKRPSYEQY

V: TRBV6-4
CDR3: ASSDFRGNQPQH

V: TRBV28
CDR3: ASIGRGYYGYT

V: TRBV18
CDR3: ASSAGSSGNTIY

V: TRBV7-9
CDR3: ASSSGTSGHEQF

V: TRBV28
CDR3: ASRRGKGTGANVLT

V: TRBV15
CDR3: ATSRDLNVLGSSYEQY